This TCR beta chain was identified in a study of OX40 agonist ivuxolimab in advanced cancers. About the research overall: While on treatment, patients had intravenous ivuxolimab at 0.01 to 10 mg/kg every 2 weeks.

Assay: immunoSEQ multiplex PCR; the TCRdb copy retains only in-frame clones and omits some. This sample has about 75,000 clones; roughly 85% occur once, and the top ten carry 17%. CDR3 length: 13 residues. CDR1 and CDR2 (germline): SEHNR, FQNEAQ (reference sequence). With 6 bases removed from V and 2 bases from J, the gap between germline ends came to 8 bases. Blood was sampled at baseline, cycle 4 day 1, and cycle 7 day 1. This chain links TRBV7-9 with TRBJ2-1; D is ambiguous. This sample comprised CD4+ or CD8+ T cells sorted from blood, obtained in a trial of the OX40 agonist ivuxolimab. This sequence originates from an adult with an advanced solid tumor such as melanoma, head and neck, liver or kidney cancer. The CDR3: CASRSLAYNEQFF. In nucleotides, the CDR3 is TGTGCCAGCAGATCTCTAGCCTACAATGAGCAGTTCTTC. The whole variable domain, remainder taken from reference TRBV7-9 and TRBJ2-1, is DTGVSQNPRHKITKRGQNVTFRCDPISEHNRLYWYRQTLGQGPEFLTYFQNEAQLEKSRLLSDRFSAERPKGSFSTLEIQRTEQGDSAMYLCASRSLAYNEQFFGPGTRLTVL.